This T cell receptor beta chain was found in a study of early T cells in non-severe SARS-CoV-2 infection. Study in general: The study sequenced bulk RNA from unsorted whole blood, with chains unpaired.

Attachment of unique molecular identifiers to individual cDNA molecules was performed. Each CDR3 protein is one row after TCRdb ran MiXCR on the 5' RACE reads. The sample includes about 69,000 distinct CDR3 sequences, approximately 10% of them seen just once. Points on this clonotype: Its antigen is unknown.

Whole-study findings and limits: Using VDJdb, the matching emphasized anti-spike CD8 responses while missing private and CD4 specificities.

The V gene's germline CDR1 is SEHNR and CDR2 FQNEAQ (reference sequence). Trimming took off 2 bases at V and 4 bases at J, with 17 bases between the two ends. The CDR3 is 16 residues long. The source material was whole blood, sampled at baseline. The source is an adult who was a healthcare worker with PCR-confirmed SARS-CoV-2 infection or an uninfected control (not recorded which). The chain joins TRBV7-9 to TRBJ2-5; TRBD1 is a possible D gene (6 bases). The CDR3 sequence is CASSLFGTTDGETQYF. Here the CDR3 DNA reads TGTGCCAGCAGCTTATTCGGGACAACGGATGGAGAGACCCAGTACTTC.